This T cell receptor (beta chain) emerged from a study of blood T cell repertoires in COVID-19. Two negative PCRs, clearance, or symptom resolution characterized the recovered Cohort 3 donors. Sequencing used immunoSEQ multiplex PCR; TCRdb keeps in-frame clones, though not all of them. The table has under 200,000 clones, around four fifths seen once; the top ten hold roughly 13%. Specimen: PBMCs or T cells enriched from blood (not recorded which). The sequence was obtained from a woman aged 55-70 years who had recovered from COVID-19.

CDR3 sequence: CSVGGTSGKETQYF. CDR3 DNA: TGCAGCGTTGGAGGGACTAGCGGGAAGGAGACCCAGTACTTC. The V gene is TRBV29-1, the J gene TRBJ2-5, with 13 nucleotides matching TRBD2. V shed 4 bases, J shed 5 bases, and the junction held 4 bases outside the gene matches. This CDR3 has 14 amino acids. The V gene's germline CDR1 is SQVTM and CDR2 ANQGSEA.